Below are 19 T cell receptor beta chains sequenced from a single sample in a study of blood T cell repertoires in COVID-19. Using immunoSEQ multiplex PCR, the repertoire was profiled, and TCRdb retains in-frame clones only, with some absent. The sample lists roughly 150,000 clones; around nine tenths were seen once. Sequencing used peripheral blood. These receptors came from a man in his fifties who had recovered from COVID-19.

The V gene is TRBV27, the J gene TRBJ2-5, with TRBD2 identical over 12 bases. V dropped 4 bases and J dropped 4; count of bases not matched to a gene: 10. Germline lookup yields CDR1 MNHEY and CDR2 SMNVEV (reference sequence). The CDR3 consists of 17 residues. The CDR3 is CASSSIWTSGVRETQYF. The CDR3 DNA reads as TGTGCCAGCAGTTCCATCTGGACTAGCGGGGTTAGAGAGACCCAGTACTTC.

The rearrangement uses TRBV6-2 or TRBV6-3 and TRBJ1-1; 9 bases are a match to TRBD1. This CDR3 is built from 16 residues. The trim removed 2 bases at V and 4 bases at J, leaving 8 bases unmatched. The germline CDR1 and CDR2 sequences are MNHEY and SVGEGT. The CDR3 DNA is TGTGCCAGCAGTTACAGCCGAAAGACAGGGGGCACTGAAGCTTTCTTT. Protein sequence: CASSYSRKTGGTEAFF.

The chain joins TRBV27 to TRBJ2-3; 8 bases map to TRBD2. Germline CDR1 is MNHEY and CDR2 is SMNVEV (reference sequence). Germline trimming cut 6 bases from V and 3 bases from J; bases unmatched to any gene: 2. CDR3 size: 13 residues. The CDR3 reads CASRPSGTDTQYF. CDR3 DNA sequence: TGTGCCAGCAGACCTAGCGGGACAGATACGCAGTATTTT.

This chain joins TRBV2 and TRBJ2-1, with 9 bases matching TRBD2. The germline CDR1 and CDR2 sequences are SNHLY and FYNNEI. The length of the CDR3 is 14 residues. Losses at the gene ends were 5 bases for V and 7 bases for J; bases not matched to a gene: 6. CDR3 sequence (DNA): TGTGCCAGCAGTTGGGCGGGGGGGCGGAATGAGCAGTTCTTC. It codes for CASSWAGGRNEQFF.

The chain uses TRBV24-1 and TRBJ2-2, with D possibly matching TRBD1 (6 bases). The CDR3 contains 16 residues. Trimming left V 5 bases short and J 3 bases short, with 15 bases between. Germline-derived CDR1 and CDR2 are KGHDR and SFDVKD. CDR3 sequence: CATSGPTGKHTGELFF. The CDR3 DNA sequence: TGTGCCACCAGTGGCCCTACAGGGAAGCACACCGGGGAGCTGTTTTTT.

The chain is built from TRBV29-1 and TRBJ2-3; D ambiguous. The V end was cut by 4 bases, the J end by 6 bases, with 5 bases between. There are 10 residues in the CDR3. Germline CDR1 is SQVTM and CDR2 is ANQGSEA. This CDR3 reads CSVALDTQYF. CDR3 nucleotide sequence: TGCAGCGTTGCTCTCGATACGCAGTATTTT.

To note about this clone: The sample carries other DNA sequences with the same CDR3. The V and J genes are TRBV27 and TRBJ2-7, with 11 positions matching TRBD2. This CDR3 is 15 amino acids long. Trimming took 5 bases from V and 2 from J; bases not matched to a gene: 5. From germline, CDR1 is MNHEY and CDR2 SMNVEV (reference sequence). CDR3 sequence: CASSLRLAGPYEQYF. CDR3 in DNA: TGTGCCAGCAGTCTAAGACTAGCGGGGCCCTACGAGCAGTACTTC.

V and J are TRBV7-9 and TRBJ2-7; perhaps TRBD2 as D (5 bases). The germline V gene has CDR1 SEHNR and CDR2 FQNEAQ (reference sequence). This CDR3 contains 12 residues. Trimming cost V 5 bases and J 2 bases, with 7 bases left between them. The CDR3 here is CASSAGAYEQYF. The CDR3 DNA follows: TGTGCCAGCAGCGCCGGGGCCTACGAGCAGTACTTC.

The chain employs TRBV6-6 and TRBJ2-2; D perhaps matches TRBD1 (5 bases). The CDR3 length is 14 residues. V lost 2 bases, J lost 4 bases, and 8 bases lay in between. Germline V gives CDR1 MNHNY, CDR2 SVGAGI (reference sequence). The CDR3 nucleotides read TGTGCCAGCAGTTACCTCCAGGGCACCGGGGAGCTGTTTTTT. Residues: CASSYLQGTGELFF.

The V gene is TRBV27, the J gene TRBJ2-2, with 7 nucleotides matching TRBD2. This CDR3 comprises 20 residues. CDR1 and CDR2 from the germline V gene are MNHEY and SMNVEV (reference sequence). The V and J ends lost 0 bases and 5 bases, in that order; junction bases with no gene match: 18. The DNA for the CDR3 is TGTGCCAGCAGTTTATCGTTCGTCCCTCTCCGGGACGGGAGGACCGGGGAGCTGTTTTTT. Translated, it gives CASSLSFVPLRDGRTGELFF.

This chain uses TRBV19 with TRBJ2-1; D is possibly TRBD1 (6 bases). Germline CDR1 is LNHDA and CDR2 is SQIVND (reference sequence). The CDR3 has 14 amino acids. The V end was cut by 8 bases, the J end by 4 bases, with 15 bases between. The CDR3: CASADRLSYNEQFF. CDR3 in DNA: TGTGCCAGTGCGGACAGACTTTCTTACAATGAGCAGTTCTTC. The full variable domain, with the rest looked up from reference TRBV19 and TRBJ2-1, is DGGITQSPKYLFRKEGQNVTLSCEQNLNHDAMYWYRQDPGQGLRLIYYSQIVNDFQKGDIAEGYSVSREKKESFPLTVTSAQKNPTAFYLCASADRLSYNEQFFGPGTRLTVL.

The V gene is TRBV3-1 (or the pseudogene TRBV3-2), the J gene TRBJ2-3; unclear D gene. This CDR3 has 17 amino acids. The germline V gene encodes CDR1 LGHDT and CDR2 YNNKEL (reference sequence). V dropped 4 bases and J dropped 1 base, with 18 bases sitting between them. CDR3 loop: CASSPNGPQPRTDTQYF. DNA for the CDR3: TGTGCCAGCAGCCCCAATGGCCCCCAACCCCGCACAGATACGCAGTATTTT.

The chain joins TRBV2 to TRBJ2-2; 9 bases match TRBD2. There are 15 residues in the CDR3. V was pared by 6 bases and J by 7 bases, with 9 bases of the junction left unmatched. The germline V gene encodes CDR1 SNHLY and CDR2 FYNNEI. CDR3 in DNA: TGTGCCAGCAGGCGGGCTAGCGGGGAGATCGGGGAGCTGTTTTTT. Amino acids: CASRRASGEIGELFF.

The chain links TRBV7-6 to TRBJ2-2; 12 positions agree with TRBD1. This CDR3 is built from 16 residues. The germline CDR1 and CDR2 sequences are SGHVS and FNYEAQ. Unmatched junction bases numbered 6, after V lost 5 bases and J lost 5 bases. The CDR3 nucleotides read TGTGCCAGCAGCACCGGGACAGGGGGCAATACCGGGGAGCTGTTTTTT. Encoded protein: CASSTGTGGNTGELFF.

In this sample, this clone turned up once. The CDR3 bases are TGTGCCAGCACAGGGTGGGTGCTGAACACTGAAGCTTTCTTT. This codes for CASTGWVLNTEAFF. This chain uses TRBV28 with TRBJ1-1; D is possibly TRBD1 (5 bases). Germline lookup yields CDR1 MDHEN and CDR2 SYDVKM. Deletions cut 7 bases from V and 0 bases from J, with 12 bases between. The CDR3 contains 14 residues. The whole variable domain, remainder taken from reference TRBV28 and TRBJ1-1, is DVKVTQSSRYLVKRTGEKVFLECVQDMDHENMFWYRQDPGLGLRLIYFSYDVKMKEKGDIPEGYSVSREKKERFSLILESASTNQTSMYLCASTGWVLNTEAFFGQGTRLTVV.

This clone turned up a few times. V gene TRBV5-4 combines with J gene TRBJ2-4, with TRBD2 identical over 8 bases. The junction had 8 bases not matched to a gene; V was cut back by 4 bases and J by 5 bases. The CDR3 contains 15 residues. CDR1 and CDR2 (germline): SGHNT, YYREEE (reference sequence). CDR3 sequence (DNA): TGTGCCAGCAGCCCGGATACTAGCGGCCAAAACATTCAGTACTTC. It is translated as CASSPDTSGQNIQYF.

The rearrangement links TRBV7-9 to TRBJ2-7; D gene ambiguous. Trimming stripped 2 bases from V and 5 bases from J, with 7 bases between. Germline V CDR1 and CDR2: SEHNR, FQNEAQ (reference sequence). The CDR3 has 12 residues. The CDR3: CASSLFENEQYF. The DNA for the CDR3 is TGTGCCAGCAGCTTATTTGAGAACGAGCAGTACTTC.

The rearrangement joins TRBV5-6 to TRBJ2-6; tentatively, D is TRBD2 (5 bases). The germline V and J ends were trimmed by 2 bases and 2 bases, with 14 bases remaining between them. The V gene's germline CDR1 is SGHDT and CDR2 YYEEEE. The CDR3 is 17 amino acids. The CDR3 region has the DNA TGTGCCAGCAGCTTACAAGGGAGCCAAGCTGGGGCCAACGTCCTGACTTTC. This gives the protein CASSLQGSQAGANVLTF.

V is TRBV18 and J is TRBJ2-7, with D possibly TRBD1 on 6 matching bases. V was clipped by 9 bases and J by 6 bases, with 21 bases between them. Per germline, CDR1 KGHSH and CDR2 LQKENI. CDR3 length: 14 amino acids. CDR3 coding DNA: TGTGCCAGTCTCAACGCGCAGGGGCAAAGCGAGCAGTACTTC. It translates to CASLNAQGQSEQYF.